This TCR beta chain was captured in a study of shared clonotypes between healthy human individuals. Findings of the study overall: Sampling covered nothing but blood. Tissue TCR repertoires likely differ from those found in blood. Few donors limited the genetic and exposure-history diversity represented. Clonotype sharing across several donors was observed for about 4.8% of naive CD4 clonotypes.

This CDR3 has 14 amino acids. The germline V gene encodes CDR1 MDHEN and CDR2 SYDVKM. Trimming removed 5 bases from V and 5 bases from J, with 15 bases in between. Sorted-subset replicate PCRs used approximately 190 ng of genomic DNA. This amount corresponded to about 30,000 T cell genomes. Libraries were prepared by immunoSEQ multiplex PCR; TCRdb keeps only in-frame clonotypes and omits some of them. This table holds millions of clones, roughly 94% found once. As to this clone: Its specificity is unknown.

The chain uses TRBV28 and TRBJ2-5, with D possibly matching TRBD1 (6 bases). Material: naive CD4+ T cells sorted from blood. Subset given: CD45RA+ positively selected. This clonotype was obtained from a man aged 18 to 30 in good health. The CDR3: CASSPPDSGETQYF. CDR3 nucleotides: TGTGCCAGCAGTCCACCGGACAGCGGCGAGACCCAGTACTTC.